These 15 T cell receptor beta chains originate from one sample sequenced in a study of monozygotic twins with inflammatory bowel disease. Reanalyzing the 5' RACE reads, TCRdb keeps one entry per CDR3 protein, without DNA. With a few hundred thousand distinct CDR3 sequences in the sample, the ten largest clones hold around 2.6%. The sample taken for sequencing was blood. These receptors all stem from a human donor with ulcerative colitis or Crohn's disease, or a healthy co-twin of an affected twin (not recorded which).

The chain has TRBV7-9 and TRBJ1-1; TCRdb indicates TRBD1, and absent DNA this call remains unverified. This CDR3 has 16 residues. Germline V gene lookup returns CDR1 SEHNR and CDR2 FQNEAQ (reference sequence). CDR3 amino acids: CASSLARGQMNTEAFF.

The V gene is TRBV7-2, the J gene TRBJ1-6. Looked up from germline, CDR1 is SGHTA and CDR2 is FQGNSA. The CDR3 sequence is 15 residues long. The CDR3: CASSLAPEGYSPLHF.

V is TRBV30 and J is TRBJ1-3. In germline, CDR1 is GTSNPN, CDR2 SVGIG (reference sequence). This CDR3 is built from 13 residues. The CDR3 sequence: CAWSNSAGNTIYF.

This chain connects TRBV19 to TRBJ2-1; TCRdb picks TRBD2, but there is no DNA to check that call. The CDR3 is made up of 15 amino acids. The germline CDR1 and CDR2 sequences are LNHDA and SQIVND (reference sequence). The CDR3 reads CATQLAGGPYNEQFF.

The chain couples TRBV12-3 or TRBV12-4 to TRBJ2-1; no DNA is available, so the TRBD1 call from TCRdb remains unchecked. CDR3 length equals 16 residues. CDR3 residues: CASSRGQGRSYNEQFF.

The chain is built from TRBV5-1 and TRBJ2-2. The germline V gene has CDR1 SGHRS and CDR2 YFSETQ. CDR3 length: 13 residues. The CDR3 loop is CASILGNTGELFF.

V usage is TRBV7-2 and J usage is TRBJ1-1. The CDR3 contains 14 residues. Germline V gene lookup returns CDR1 SGHTA and CDR2 FQGNSA. The CDR3 loop reads CASSDRSMNTEAFF.

The genes are TRBV5-1 and TRBJ2-2; TCRdb's D call, TRBD1, is unchecked because there is no DNA. Germline CDR1 and CDR2: SGHRS and YFSETQ. CDR3 size: 17 residues. CDR3 sequence reads: CASSLDRGAKHTGELFF.

The V gene is TRBV11-2, the J gene TRBJ2-2; no DNA is available, so the TRBD1 call from TCRdb remains unchecked. CDR3 length equals 17 residues. CDR1 is SGHAT and CDR2 is FQNNGV in the germline V gene. CDR3 amino acids: CASSWGLGEPNTGELFF.

The chain is built from TRBV18 and TRBJ2-1; no DNA is available, so the TRBD2 call from TCRdb remains unchecked. CDR1 and CDR2 (germline): KGHSH, LQKENI. The CDR3 is 14 residues long. The CDR3 here is CASSPGTSGNEQFF.

This chain connects TRBV20-1 to TRBJ2-3; TCRdb calls TRBD1, which cannot be checked without DNA. The CDR3 is 13 residues long. Per the germline V gene, CDR1 is DFQATT and CDR2 is SNEGSKA (reference sequence). The CDR3 protein is CSARAGPTDTQYF.

The chain employs TRBV5-1 and TRBJ2-1. The CDR3 contains 15 residues. Germline V gene sequence: CDR1 SGHRS, CDR2 YFSETQ. The CDR3 sequence: CASSFNGPRSNEQFF.

The chain is built from TRBV2 and TRBJ1-5; lacking DNA, the TRBD1 call made by TCRdb goes unchecked. Germline CDR1 SNHLY, CDR2 FYNNEI. The CDR3 consists of 17 residues. The CDR3 sequence: CASSEGTGAESNQPQHF.

This chain uses TRBV21-1 with TRBJ2-7; TCRdb outputs TRBD1, but without DNA this stays unchecked. TRBV21-1 is a pseudogene locus. The CDR3 has 17 residues. The CDR3: CASSTEDRPMGSYEQYF.

The V and J genes are TRBV3-1 and TRBJ2-7. CDR3 length: 11 amino acids. The germline gives CDR1 LGHDT, CDR2 YNNKEL (reference sequence). The CDR3 is CASSQAYEQYF.